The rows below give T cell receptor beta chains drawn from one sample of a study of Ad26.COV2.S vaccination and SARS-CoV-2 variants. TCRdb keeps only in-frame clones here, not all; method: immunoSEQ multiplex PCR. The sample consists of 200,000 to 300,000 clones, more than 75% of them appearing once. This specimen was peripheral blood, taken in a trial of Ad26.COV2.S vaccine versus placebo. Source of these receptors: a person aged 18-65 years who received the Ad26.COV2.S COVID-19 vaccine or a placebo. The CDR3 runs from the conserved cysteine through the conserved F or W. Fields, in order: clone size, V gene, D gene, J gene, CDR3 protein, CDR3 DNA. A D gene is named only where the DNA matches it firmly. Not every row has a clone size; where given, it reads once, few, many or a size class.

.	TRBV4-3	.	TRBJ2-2	CASSLGRSTGELFF	TGCGCCAGCAGCCTAGGACGTTCAACCGGGGAGCTGTTTTTT
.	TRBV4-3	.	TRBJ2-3	CASSQDPAPAPTDTQYF	TGCGCCAGCAGCCAGGACCCCGCACCAGCGCCCACAGATACGCAGTATTTT
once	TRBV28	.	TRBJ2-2	CASSPLRGRRTGELFF	TGTGCCAGCAGTCCCCTCCGGGGGCGCCGAACCGGGGAGCTGTTTTTT
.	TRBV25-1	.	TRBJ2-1	CASSEGDSSSYNEQFF	TGTGCCAGCAGTGAGGGGGACTCCAGCTCCTACAATGAGCAGTTCTTC
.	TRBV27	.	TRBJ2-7	CASSPSHWGYEQYF	TGTGCCAGCAGTCCTAGTCATTGGGGCTACGAGCAGTACTTC
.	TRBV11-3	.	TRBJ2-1	CASSRTSNEQFF	TGTGCCAGCAGCCGTACTAGTAATGAGCAGTTCTTC
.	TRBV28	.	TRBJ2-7	CASSLGQWGGQLGSYEQYF	TGTGCCAGCAGTTTAGGCCAGTGGGGGGGACAGTTAGGATCCTACGAGCAGTACTTC
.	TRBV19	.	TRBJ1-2	CASSPIGTEANYGYTF	TGTGCCAGTAGTCCCATAGGGACCGAAGCAAACTATGGCTACACCTTC
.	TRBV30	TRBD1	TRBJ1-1	CAWSGRQGMGTEAFF	TGTGCCTGGAGTGGGCGACAGGGGATGGGGACTGAAGCTTTCTTT
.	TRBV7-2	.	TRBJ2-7	CASSLRGRDSYEQYF	TGTGCCAGCAGCTTAAGGGGGCGGGACTCCTACGAGCAGTACTTC
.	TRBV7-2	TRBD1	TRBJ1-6	CASSLPGGQGASLHF	TGTGCCAGCAGCTTACCGGGTGGACAGGGGGCTTCCCTCCACTTT
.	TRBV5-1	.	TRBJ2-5	CASSSTGTAREGQYF	TGCGCCAGCAGCTCAACCGGGACGGCGAGAGAGGGCCAGTACTTC
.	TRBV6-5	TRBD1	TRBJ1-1	CASRQGANTEAFF	TGTGCCAGCAGACAGGGGGCGAACACTGAAGCTTTCTTT
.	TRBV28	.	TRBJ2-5	CASSAETQYF	TGTGCCAGCAGTGCCGAGACCCAGTACTTC
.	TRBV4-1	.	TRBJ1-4	CASSQERAGEKLFF	TGCGCCAGCAGCCAAGAACGAGCGGGTGAAAAACTGTTTTTT
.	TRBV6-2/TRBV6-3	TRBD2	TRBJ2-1	CASSYSQGGGYNEQFF	TGTGCCAGCAGTTACTCCCAGGGCGGGGGATACAATGAGCAGTTCTTC
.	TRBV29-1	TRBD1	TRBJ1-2	CSVEVEGQGAFFPTANYGYTF	TGCAGCGTTGAAGTAGAGGGACAGGGGGCGTTTTTCCCCACGGCTAACTATGGCTACACCTTC
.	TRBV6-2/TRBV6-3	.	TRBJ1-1	CASSYSGGAIEAFF	TGTGCCAGCAGTTACTCGGGGGGGGCAATTGAAGCTTTCTTT
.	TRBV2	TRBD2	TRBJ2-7	CASSEVGTSSHYEQYF	TGTGCCAGCAGTGAAGTCGGGACTAGCAGCCACTACGAGCAGTACTTC
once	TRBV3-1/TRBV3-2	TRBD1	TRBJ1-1	CASSLRGQGTEAFF	TGTGCCAGCAGCCTGCGGGGACAGGGAACTGAAGCTTTCTTT
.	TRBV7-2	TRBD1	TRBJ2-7	CASSLGQRYEQYF	TGTGCCAGCAGCCTGGGACAGAGGTACGAGCAGTACTTC
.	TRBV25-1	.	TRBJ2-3	CASSPGSPDTQYF	TGTGCCAGCAGTCCAGGCTCACCAGATACGCAGTATTTT